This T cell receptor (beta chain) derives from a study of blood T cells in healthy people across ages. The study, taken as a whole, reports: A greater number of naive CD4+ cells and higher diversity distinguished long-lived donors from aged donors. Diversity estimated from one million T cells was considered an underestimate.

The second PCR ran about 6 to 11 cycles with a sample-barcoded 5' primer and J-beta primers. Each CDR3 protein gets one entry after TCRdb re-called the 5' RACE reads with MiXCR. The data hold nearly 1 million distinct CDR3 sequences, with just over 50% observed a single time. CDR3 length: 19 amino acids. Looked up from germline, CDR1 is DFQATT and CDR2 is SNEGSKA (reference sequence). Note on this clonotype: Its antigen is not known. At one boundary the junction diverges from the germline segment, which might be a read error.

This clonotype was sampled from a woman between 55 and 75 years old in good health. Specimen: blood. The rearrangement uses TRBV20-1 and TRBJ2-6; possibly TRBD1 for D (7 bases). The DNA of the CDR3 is TGCAGTGCTAGAGAGCGGAGGGGGCCCTATACCTCTGGGGCCAACGTCCTGACTTTT. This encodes CSARERRGPYTSGANVLTF.